This is a list of T cell receptor beta chains from one sample in a study of cytomegalovirus exposure and HLA in healthy donors. Clones were read by immunoSEQ multiplex PCR, and TCRdb kept only the in-frame ones, dropping some. The table has more than 200,000 clones, 82% seen once. Sequencing was performed on PBMCs. These TCRs come from a man aged 35 to 55 in good health and CMV-seropositive. Both conserved end residues are part of each CDR3.

CDR3 length | V gene | CDR3 protein
15 | TRBV7-9 | CASSLAGSTGNTIYF
12 | TRBV29-1 | CSANTGLAEAFF
17 | TRBV7-8 | CASSLGQGVIGGNTIYF
13 | TRBV7-6 | CASSPGQARGYTF
13 | TRBV19 | CASSQGVTDTQYF
15 | TRBV7-9 | CASSHTAQGSYEQYF
20 | TRBV7-8 | CASSPSGLAGGRSSYNEQFF
13 | TRBV19 | CASSGTGGYGYTF
15 | TRBV7-9 | CASSTRTSGSNEQFF
15 | TRBV27 | CASGRLATSTDTQYF
13 | TRBV7-9 | CASSLGARTEAFF
13 | TRBV9 | CASSAQGNYGYTF
16 | TRBV9 | CASSVSLAGGGETQYF
14 | TRBV29-1 | CSVTWGGGNQPQHF
15 | TRBV7-3 | CASSPAGGRNYGYTF
15 | TRBV5-4 | CASSLAFSGANVLTF
17 | TRBV19 | CASSRPRADPSKNIQYF
15 | TRBV6-1 | CASSEAGAADTEAFF
17 | TRBV11-2 | CASSFGGAPVGNYGYTF
17 | TRBV7-9 | CASSLAGGRGRTDTQYF
16 | TRBV19 | CASSTHSVVTYNEQFF
14 | TRBV18 | CASSLNRGAYEQYF
17 | TRBV9 | CASSVGGTGSFGYGYTF
16 | TRBV2 | CASSEVVLTSYNEQFF
14 | TRBV19 | CASRRQGLNTEAFF
14 | TRBV10-1 | CASSEGTGGSPLHF
14 | TRBV6-5 | CASRMTGDTGELFF
15 | TRBV7-6 | CASSLEAGNGQPQHF
13 | TRBV7-3 | CASSRDRGHGYTF
16 | TRBV7-9 | CASSLEVWDRDYEQFF
12 | TRBV6-5 | CASSLGRGEQFF
14 | TRBV19 | CASSISGMNTEAFF
16 | TRBV11-3 | CASSSAGGTRGETQYF
16 | TRBV11-3 | CASSLDLVGANTEAFF
11 | TRBV12-5 | CASASSGEQFF
14 | TRBV6-6 | CASSDRDYPYEQYF
17 | TRBV27 | CASSLSLIAGKTYEQYF
11 | TRBV2 | CATGRGGGYTF
16 | TRBV27 | CASSRRQGVDTGELFF